This T cell receptor beta chain comes out of a study of control samples from healthy donors and cancer patients. Germline V gene sequence: CDR1 SGHNT, CDR2 YENEEA. V was clipped by 5 bases and J by 6 bases; unmatched bases: 8. The CDR3 is made up of 16 amino acids. Sequenced by immunoSEQ multiplex PCR; TCRdb stores in-frame clones only, minus some. This table holds 100,000 to 120,000 clones, approximately 90% found once. Sequenced sample: PBMCs. This chain uses TRBV11-3 with TRBJ2-3; TRBD2 aligns across 13 bases. This TCR derives from a woman in her sixties or seventies with lung cancer. In nucleotides, the CDR3 is TGTGCCAGCAGCCCTGGACTAGCGGGAGCAGTGGATACGCAGTATTTT. It specifies CASSPGLAGAVDTQYF.